This T cell receptor beta chain was recorded in a study of early T cells in non-severe SARS-CoV-2 infection. Study at large: Investigators sequenced bulk RNA drawn from unsorted whole blood, and chains remained unpaired.

This clonotype occurred a few times. The antigen remains unidentified. Unique molecular identifiers tagged individual cDNA molecules. TCRdb analysed the 5' RACE reads with MiXCR anew, one entry per CDR3 protein. The sample shows 27,000 or so distinct CDR3 sequences, around 4.5% of them seen only once. Points from the study as a whole: Matching results from VDJdb favored anti-spike CD8 responses, leaving private and CD4 specificities undetected.

Germline-derived CDR1 and CDR2 are MNHEY and SVGAGI. The J segment lost 3 bases and the V segment lost 7 bases, leaving 8 bases of the junction unmatched. CDR3 length: 14 residues. The chain links TRBV6-5 to TRBJ1-1, with 7 bases identical to TRBD1. This TCR was recovered from an adult who was a healthcare worker with PCR-confirmed SARS-CoV-2 infection or an uninfected control (not recorded which). Sample: whole blood. The CDR3 loop reads CASTTGVWDTEAFF. CDR3 nucleotide sequence: TGTGCCAGCACCACAGGGGTCTGGGACACTGAAGCTTTCTTT.